The subject of this entry is one TCR beta chain. Its antigen is currently unknown. The source of the sample is a study of Ad26.COV2.S vaccination and SARS-CoV-2 variants. Overall study context: Once or twice, 56 days apart, Ad26.COV2.S was delivered intramuscularly.

The ends lost 0 bases at V and 6 bases at J; junction bases unmatched: 14. CDR3 length: 18 amino acids. CDR1 is LGHNA, CDR2 YSLEER, per germline. The repertoire was sequenced with immunoSEQ multiplex PCR; TCRdb's copy has only in-frame clones and lacks some. Of more than 350,000 clones listed, more than 80% were seen once; the top ten hold 9% to 15%. Study-wide findings and caveats: Higher spike-specific TCR breadth was found in vaccine recipients than in placebo recipients.

The sample's treatment: some 20 received Ad26.COV2.S at low or high dose, single or two shots; about 5 received placebo; per-sample allocation not given. Sample collection was performed on day 63 after the first vaccine or placebo injection. An Ad26 vector that expressed Wuhan-strain SARS-CoV-2 spike constituted the vaccine. The receptor's source is a person between 18 and 59 years old who received the Ad26.COV2.S COVID-19 vaccine or a placebo. Sequencing was performed on peripheral blood, taken in a trial of Ad26.COV2.S vaccine versus placebo. This chain links TRBV4-3 with TRBJ2-3; 8 nucleotides agree with TRBD2. As DNA, the CDR3 is TGCGCCAGCAGCCAAGAAGCGGGGCTAGCGGGCGGTGAGGATACGCAGTATTTT. Translating it yields CASSQEAGLAGGEDTQYF.